These 5 T cell receptor beta chains share one sample of origin, sequenced in a study of radiation and T cells in renal cell carcinoma (dated by TCRdb to the early 2020s). Explained via the paper, the time point label denotes: blood 4 weeks post-SBRT, at nephrectomy. What the treatment or condition label conveys for this sample: 15 Gy SBRT to primary tumor, nephrectomy 4 weeks later. Receptors were amplified or captured by the immunoSEQ multiplex PCR assay. The clones in this table, taken by TCRdb from immuneACCESS, are in-frame only. Not every clone is retained; where verified, under half of the shortfall comes from an unresolved V gene, and the cause of the rest is unknown. Counted in this sample were some 100,000 clones; roughly 84% of them appeared once. Less than 7.5% of the sample comes from the top ten. Sequences were derived from blood, sampled from a patient whose treatment included radiotherapy and nephrectomy. All receptors derive from a man aged 60 to 75 with renal cell carcinoma.

The rearrangement uses TRBV28 and TRBJ2-7, with D possibly matching TRBD2 (5 bases). The V gene's germline CDR1 is MDHEN and CDR2 SYDVKM. The V end was cut by 8 bases, the J end by 3 bases, with 17 bases between. This CDR3 has 14 amino acids. Written as DNA, the CDR3 is TGTGCCAGCGGTGTATCAGCGGCCGTCTACGAGCAGTACTTC. Protein: CASGVSAAVYEQYF.

The chain recombines TRBV11-2 with TRBJ1-3; 8 bases align to TRBD1. Germline CDR1 SGHAT, CDR2 FQNNGV. The V segment lost 5 bases and the J segment 2 bases; nucleotides outside the gene matches: 5. This CDR3 contains 15 residues. The DNA for the CDR3 is TGTGCCAGCAGCCCACAGGGGGTCCCTGGAAACACCATATATTTT. Protein: CASSPQGVPGNTIYF.

The CDR3 DNA is TGTGCCAGCAGCTTAGTAGGTGGCGGGGAGCTGTTTTTT. It yields the protein CASSLVGGGELFF. J is TRBJ2-2 and V is TRBV11-2, with D hard to call. The CDR3 spans 13 residues. V lost 1 base to trimming and J lost 7 bases, with 7 bases between them. Germline V gene sequence: CDR1 SGHAT, CDR2 FQNNGV.

The chain employs TRBV5-1 and TRBJ2-1; 9 nucleotides align to TRBD2. The junction had 4 bases not matched to a gene; V was cut back by 0 bases and J by 6 bases. Germline CDR1 SGHRS, CDR2 YFSETQ. The CDR3 length is 15 residues. The chain's CDR3 is CASSLALAGPNEQFF. CDR3 nucleotides: TGCGCCAGCAGCTTGGCACTAGCGGGTCCCAATGAGCAGTTCTTC.

The V and J genes are TRBV6-1 and TRBJ1-3; D not certain. The germline CDR1 and CDR2 sequences are MNHNS and SASEGT. The CDR3 runs to 12 residues. Deletions cut 5 bases from V and 0 bases from J, with 2 bases between. CDR3 sequence reads: CASSPSGNTIYF. The CDR3 DNA sequence: TGTGCCAGCAGTCCCTCTGGAAACACCATATATTTT.